A single TCR beta chain is shown here with its context. Authors' processing steps: Researchers report that nucleated cell counts were estimated from reference gene primer amplification. Repertoires were generated with immunoSEQ multiplex PCR, while TCRdb's copy carries only in-frame clones and drops some. Clone size and the V and J calls come from that table; the DNA yielded D and trimming. In the table there are some 320,000 clones, approximately 88% of which are singletons. The sample is drawn from a study of blood T cell repertoires in COVID-19. For the study at large: Acute and convalescent COVID-19 specimens originated in the United States, Italy and Spain. PBMCs, B-cell-depleted T cells, or T cells provided the cDNA or gDNA that made up the material.

CDR3 length equals 12 residues. Losses at the gene ends were 1 base for V and 16 bases for J; bases not matched to a gene: 7. Per germline, CDR1 LGHDT and CDR2 YNNKEL (reference sequence). This sequence joins TRBV3-1 (or the pseudogene TRBV3-2) and TRBJ2-1, with 7 bases fitting TRBD1. The receptor's source is a woman aged 30 to 39 who had recovered from COVID-19. Sequencing was done on a sample of peripheral blood. The CDR3 DNA reads as TGTGCCAGCAGCCAAGTTACAGGGGAACGATTCTTC. As protein: CASSQVTGERFF.